This TCR beta chain was captured in a study of molecular identifiers for immune sequencing clone quantification. TCRdb used MiXCR to reprocess the PCR reads, holding one entry per CDR3 protein. The sample consists of 490,000 or so distinct CDR3 sequences, about 21% of them appearing once. The V gene's germline CDR1 is DFQATT and CDR2 SNEGSKA (reference sequence). This CDR3 is 14 amino acids long. The V end lost 6 bases, the J end lost 2 bases, and 17 bases lay between the germline ends. This clonotype originated in a human donor in good health. Some libraries in this study had Jurkat cell RNA spiked in. The V gene is TRBV20-1, the J gene TRBJ2-7, with unresolved D. Sample: naive CD8+ T cells from blood, with Jurkat cell RNA spiked in. The subset: FACS-sorted CD8+CD4-CCR7+CD45RA+ naive T cells. The CDR3 protein is CSAPQTWPPYEQYF. The CDR3 nucleotides are TGCAGTGCGCCCCAAACTTGGCCCCCCTACGAGCAGTACTTC.